The 5 T cell receptor beta chains given below trace back to one sample, sequenced in a study of T cell responses to AZD1222 COVID-19 vaccine (dated by TCRdb to about 2021). The sample's time point, from its label and the paper: baseline before first vaccination. Library construction relied on the immunoSEQ multiplex PCR assay. TCRdb mirrors the immuneACCESS table, restricted to in-frame sequences. Some clones are absent from its copies; in checked studies, under half trace to an unresolved V gene, and the reason for the others is unknown. The sample table contains 94,000 or so clones; only one count was recorded for roughly nine tenths of them. The ten largest account for roughly 1.7% of the sample. Sequencing was performed on peripheral blood, taken on day 0 of AZD1222 vaccination. These receptors were taken from an adult in good health.

This clone was seen a single time. The germline gene is not matched at one end of the junction; a read error may be the cause. The rearrangement uses TRBV7-7 and TRBJ1-1; possible D gene TRBD1, 5 bases. Per germline, CDR1 SSHAT and CDR2 FNYEAQ (reference sequence). The CDR3 length is 13 residues. The CDR3 region has the DNA TGTGCTAGCAGCTTAGAAAGGGGCACTGAAGCTTTCTTT. Translated, it gives CASSLERGTEAFF.

This clone was seen just once. The chain combines TRBV10-3 with TRBJ1-1; no definite D call. Germline CDR1 and CDR2: ENHRY and SYGVKD. CDR3 size: 13 residues. V gave up 11 bases and J gave up 1 base, with 14 bases separating them. The CDR3 bases are TGTGCCCATAGATTCCAAACGAACACTGAAGCTTTCTTT. Its translation is CAHRFQTNTEAFF.

The chain employs TRBV30 and TRBJ2-3; 8 bases map to TRBD1. J gave up 5 bases and V 3 bases, and 7 bases lay outside the gene matches. Per the germline V gene, CDR1 is GTSNPN and CDR2 is SVGIG (reference sequence). The CDR3 totals 14 residues. CDR3 sequence: CAWSRTGMGDTQYF. CDR3 sequence (DNA): TGTGCCTGGAGCCGGACAGGGATGGGAGATACGCAGTATTTT.

This clone was observed many times. This sequence joins TRBV7-8 and TRBJ1-1; no clear D. The V end lost 1 base, the J end lost 4 bases, and 10 bases lay between the germline ends. This CDR3 comprises 14 residues. The V gene's germline CDR1 is SGHVS and CDR2 FQNEAQ. The chain's CDR3 is CASSLGMQTTEAFF. CDR3 coding DNA: TGTGCCAGCAGCTTAGGGATGCAGACCACTGAAGCTTTCTTT. Combining the CDR3 with reference TRBV7-8 and TRBJ1-1 gives the whole variable domain GAGVSQSPRYKVAKRGQDVALRCDPISGHVSLFWYQQALGQGPEFLTYFQNEAQLDKSGLPSDRFFAERPEGSVSTLKIQRTQQEDSAVYLCASSLGMQTTEAFFGQGTRLTVV.

The rearrangement joins TRBV5-1 to TRBJ1-6; D is undetermined. Trimming removed 4 bases from V and 3 bases from J, with 11 bases in between. This CDR3 has 15 amino acids. Germline V gene sequence: CDR1 SGHRS, CDR2 YFSETQ. The DNA for the CDR3 is TGCGCCAGCAGCGATGCTTTCAACTATAATTCACCCCTCCACTTT. Encoded protein: CASSDAFNYNSPLHF.